This TCR beta chain stems from a study of shared clonotypes between healthy human individuals. It was at deep level that the assay was run. TCRdb's copy holds only in-frame clones and misses some; the assay was immunoSEQ multiplex PCR. The table includes about 1 million clones, 70% to 80% detected once. With 6 bases clipped from V and 2 bases from J, the junction kept 10 bases outside the gene matches. The germline V gene has CDR1 SGDLS and CDR2 YYNGEE. CDR3 size: 16 residues. What was sequenced was memory CD4+ T cells sorted from blood. Subset in this sample: CD45RA-negative fraction. The J gene is TRBJ2-3, the V gene TRBV9, with TRBD2 matching over 9 bases. This TCR derives from a man between 18 and 29 years old in good health. CDR3 in amino acids: CASTLGGLANTDTQYF. The DNA of the CDR3 is TGTGCCAGCACCCTAGGGGGACTAGCAAACACAGATACGCAGTATTTT.